What follows are 5 T cell receptor beta chains derived from one specimen sequenced in a study of Tregs in tolerant kidney transplant recipients. The repertoire was sequenced with immunoSEQ multiplex PCR; TCRdb's copy has only in-frame clones and lacks some. Of around 230,000 clones in the sample, about 80% were seen once. The sequencing sample was made of CD4+ T cells from blood. Receptor source: a human donor in good health.

The chain uses TRBV7-9 and TRBJ2-5; TRBD2 is a possible D gene (5 bases). CDR1 is SEHNR, CDR2 FQNEAQ, per germline (reference sequence). V was trimmed by 1 base and J by 7 bases, leaving 25 bases between them. The CDR3 loop spans 18 amino acids. The CDR3 nucleotides read TGTGCCAGCAGCTTAGTGCGGGTTCTAGGAACCCCCAACGGGACCCAGTACTTC. Its translation: CASSLVRVLGTPNGTQYF.

The chain uses TRBV9 and TRBJ1-2, with D uncertain. V was clipped by 4 bases and J by 14 bases, with 6 bases between them. CDR3 size: 8 residues. The germline CDR1 and CDR2 sequences are SGDLS and YYNGEE. The CDR3 region has the DNA TGTGCCAGCAGCCCCGGTACCTTC. Its protein product is CASSPGTF.

The chain combines TRBV19 with TRBJ1-5, with D possibly TRBD1 on 6 matching bases. Trimming cost V 4 bases and J 5 bases, with 18 bases left between them. The CDR3 loop spans 16 amino acids. Germline CDR1 reads LNHDA; CDR2 reads SQIVND (reference sequence). CDR3 in amino acids: CASSTTGTWGYQPQHF. Here the CDR3 DNA reads TGTGCCAGTAGTACCACAGGGACCTGGGGGTATCAGCCCCAGCATTTT.

The chain couples TRBV19 to TRBJ2-1, with D perhaps matching TRBD1 (6 bases). CDR1 and CDR2 (germline): LNHDA, SQIVND (reference sequence). The CDR3 extends over 15 amino acids. Trimming took off 6 bases at V and 0 bases at J, with 12 bases between the two ends. The CDR3 protein is CASSLQGSSYNEQFF. CDR3 nucleotide sequence: TGTGCCAGTAGCTTGCAGGGGAGCTCCTACAATGAGCAGTTCTTC.

The chain uses TRBV5-6 and TRBJ1-1; 8 nucleotides align to TRBD1. V shed 0 bases and J 10 bases; nucleotides not matched to a gene: 5. Germline assignment: CDR1 SGHDT and CDR2 YYEEEE. The CDR3 runs to 13 residues. Here the CDR3 DNA reads TGTGCCAGCAGCTTGGGGCAGGGGGCAGGAGCTTTCTTT. It translates to CASSLGQGAGAFF.